This TCR beta chain was recorded in a study of blood T cell repertoires in COVID-19. Assay: immunoSEQ multiplex PCR; the TCRdb copy retains only in-frame clones and omits some. The sample consists of about 180,000 clones, approximately 87% of them appearing once. Seattle-derived patients entered the study during active infection and were followed longitudinally. Trimming stripped 5 bases from V and 0 bases from J, with 12 bases between. Germline V gives CDR1 GTSNPN, CDR2 SVGIG (reference sequence). This CDR3 spans 14 amino acids. The rearrangement joins TRBV30 to TRBJ2-3, with D tentatively TRBD2 (6 bases). Material for sequencing was peripheral blood. The clonotype originates from a woman between 65 and 79 years old with COVID-19, enrolled during active disease. CDR3: CAWEAGFSTDTQYF. CDR3 DNA sequence: TGTGCCTGGGAAGCGGGCTTTAGCACAGATACGCAGTATTTT.